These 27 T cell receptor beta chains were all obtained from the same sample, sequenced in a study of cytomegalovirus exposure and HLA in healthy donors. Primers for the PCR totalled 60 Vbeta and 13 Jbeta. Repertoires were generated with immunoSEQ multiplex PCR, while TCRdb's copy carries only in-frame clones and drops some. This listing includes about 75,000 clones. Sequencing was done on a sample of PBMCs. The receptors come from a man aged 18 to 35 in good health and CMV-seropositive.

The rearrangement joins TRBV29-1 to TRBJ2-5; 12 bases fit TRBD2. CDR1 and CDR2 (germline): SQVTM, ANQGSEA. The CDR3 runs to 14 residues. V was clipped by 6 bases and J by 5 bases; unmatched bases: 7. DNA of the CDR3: TGCAGCGTCGATGGGACTAGCGGGCCGGAGACCCAGTACTTC. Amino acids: CSVDGTSGPETQYF.

For the CDR3, the DNA is TGTGCCAGCTCACCGACAGGACGAACTTCCCCCTACGAGCAGTACTTC. This gives the protein CASSPTGRTSPYEQYF. This chain links TRBV18 with TRBJ2-7; D possibly corresponds to TRBD1 (6 bases). This CDR3 region has 16 residues. Per germline, CDR1 KGHSH and CDR2 LQKENI. With 3 bases removed from V and 2 bases from J, the gap between germline ends came to 17 bases.

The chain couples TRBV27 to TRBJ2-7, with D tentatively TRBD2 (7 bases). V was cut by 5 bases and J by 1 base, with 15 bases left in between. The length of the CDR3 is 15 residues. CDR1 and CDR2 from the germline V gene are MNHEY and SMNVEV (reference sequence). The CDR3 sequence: CASSPPRGASYEQYF. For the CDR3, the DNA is TGTGCCAGCAGTCCCCCCCGGGGGGCATCCTACGAGCAGTACTTC.

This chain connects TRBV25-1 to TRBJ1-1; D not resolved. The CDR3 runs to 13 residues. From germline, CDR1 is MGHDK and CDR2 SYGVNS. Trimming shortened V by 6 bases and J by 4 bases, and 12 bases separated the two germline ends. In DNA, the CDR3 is TGTGCCAGCAGACGGGTCGGGTCCACTGAAGCTTTCTTT. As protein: CASRRVGSTEAFF.

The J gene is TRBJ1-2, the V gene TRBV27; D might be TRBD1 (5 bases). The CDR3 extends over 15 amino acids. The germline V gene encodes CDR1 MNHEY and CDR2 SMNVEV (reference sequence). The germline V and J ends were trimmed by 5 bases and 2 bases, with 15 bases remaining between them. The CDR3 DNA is TGTGCCAGCAGTCCCGTAAGGGGCACCAACTATGGCTACACCTTC. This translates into CASSPVRGTNYGYTF.

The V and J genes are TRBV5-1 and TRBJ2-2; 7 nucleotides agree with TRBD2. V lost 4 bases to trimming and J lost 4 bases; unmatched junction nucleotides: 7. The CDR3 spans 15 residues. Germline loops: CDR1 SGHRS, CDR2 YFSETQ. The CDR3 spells CASSPGGTGTGELFF. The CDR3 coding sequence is TGCGCCAGCAGCCCCGGGGGGACGGGCACCGGGGAGCTGTTTTTT.

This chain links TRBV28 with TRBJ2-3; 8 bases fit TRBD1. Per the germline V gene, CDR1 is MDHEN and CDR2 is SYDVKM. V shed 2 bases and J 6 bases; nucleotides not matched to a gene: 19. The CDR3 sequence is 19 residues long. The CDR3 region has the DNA TGTGCCAGCAGTTTAGGCAAACGTGGCAGGACAGGGCCCGGGGATACGCAGTATTTT. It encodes CASSLGKRGRTGPGDTQYF. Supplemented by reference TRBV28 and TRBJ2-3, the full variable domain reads DVKVTQSSRYLVKRTGEKVFLECVQDMDHENMFWYRQDPGLGLRLIYFSYDVKMKEKGDIPEGYSVSREKKERFSLILESASTNQTSMYLCASSLGKRGRTGPGDTQYFGPGTRLTVL.

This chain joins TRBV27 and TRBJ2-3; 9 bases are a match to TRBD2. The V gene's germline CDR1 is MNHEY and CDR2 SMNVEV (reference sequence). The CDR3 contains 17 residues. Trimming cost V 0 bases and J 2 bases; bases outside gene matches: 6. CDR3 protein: CASSLSRLAGNTDTQYF. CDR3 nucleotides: TGTGCCAGCAGTTTATCGAGGCTAGCGGGAAACACAGATACGCAGTATTTT.

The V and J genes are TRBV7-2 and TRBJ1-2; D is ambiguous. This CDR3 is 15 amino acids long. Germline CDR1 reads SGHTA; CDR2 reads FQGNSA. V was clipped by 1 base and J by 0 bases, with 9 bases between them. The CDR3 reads CASSLVGTSNYGYTF. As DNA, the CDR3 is TGTGCCAGCAGCTTAGTGGGCACCTCTAACTATGGCTACACCTTC.

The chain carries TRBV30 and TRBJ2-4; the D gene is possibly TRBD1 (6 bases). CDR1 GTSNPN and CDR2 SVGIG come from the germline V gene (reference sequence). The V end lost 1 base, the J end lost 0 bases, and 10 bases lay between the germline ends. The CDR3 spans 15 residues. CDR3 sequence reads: CAWSDTGLAKNIQYF. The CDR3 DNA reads TGTGCCTGGAGTGATACAGGGCTAGCCAAAAACATTCAGTACTTC.

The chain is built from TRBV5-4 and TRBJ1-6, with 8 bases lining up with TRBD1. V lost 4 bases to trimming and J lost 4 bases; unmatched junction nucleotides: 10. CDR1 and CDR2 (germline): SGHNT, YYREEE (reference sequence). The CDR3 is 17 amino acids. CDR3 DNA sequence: TGTGCCAGCAGCCCCGGGACAGGTCCTAAATATAATTCACCCCTCCACTTT. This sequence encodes CASSPGTGPKYNSPLHF.

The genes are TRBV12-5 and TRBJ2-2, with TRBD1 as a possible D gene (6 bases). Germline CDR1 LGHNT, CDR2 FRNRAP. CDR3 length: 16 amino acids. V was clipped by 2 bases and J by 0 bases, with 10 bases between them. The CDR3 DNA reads TGTGCTAGTGGTTTGCCACAGGGCGCGAACACCGGGGAGCTGTTTTTT. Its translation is CASGLPQGANTGELFF.

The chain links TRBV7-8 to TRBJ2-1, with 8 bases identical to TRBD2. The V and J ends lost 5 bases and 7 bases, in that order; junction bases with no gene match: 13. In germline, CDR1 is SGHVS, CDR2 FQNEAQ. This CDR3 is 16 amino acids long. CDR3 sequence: CASSGPVREVTNEQFF. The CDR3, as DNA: TGTGCCAGCAGCGGCCCGGTGCGGGAGGTTACTAATGAGCAGTTCTTC.

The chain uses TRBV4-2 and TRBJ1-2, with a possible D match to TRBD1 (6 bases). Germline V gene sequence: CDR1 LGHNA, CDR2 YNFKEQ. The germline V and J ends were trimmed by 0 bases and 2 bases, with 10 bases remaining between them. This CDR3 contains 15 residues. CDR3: CASSQDERGNYGYTF. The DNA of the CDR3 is TGTGCCAGCAGCCAAGATGAAAGGGGGAACTATGGCTACACCTTC.

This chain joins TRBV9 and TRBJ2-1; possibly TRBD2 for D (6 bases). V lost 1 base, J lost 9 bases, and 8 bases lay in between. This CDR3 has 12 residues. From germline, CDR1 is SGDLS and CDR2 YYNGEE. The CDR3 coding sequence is TGTGCCAGCAGCGTATCGGGGGTTGAGCAGTTCTTC. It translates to CASSVSGVEQFF.

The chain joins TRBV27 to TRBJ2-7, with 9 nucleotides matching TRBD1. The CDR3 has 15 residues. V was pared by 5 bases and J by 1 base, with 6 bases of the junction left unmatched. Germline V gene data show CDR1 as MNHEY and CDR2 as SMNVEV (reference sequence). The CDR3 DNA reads TGTGCCAGCAGTAATACAGGGGGCAGTTCCTACGAGCAGTACTTC. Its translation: CASSNTGGSSYEQYF.

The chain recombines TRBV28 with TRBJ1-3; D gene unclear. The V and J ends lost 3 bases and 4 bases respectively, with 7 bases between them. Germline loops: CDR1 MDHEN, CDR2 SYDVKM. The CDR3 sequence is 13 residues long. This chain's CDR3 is CASSFSLGNTIYF. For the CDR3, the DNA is TGTGCCAGCAGTTTTTCACTAGGAAACACCATATATTTT.

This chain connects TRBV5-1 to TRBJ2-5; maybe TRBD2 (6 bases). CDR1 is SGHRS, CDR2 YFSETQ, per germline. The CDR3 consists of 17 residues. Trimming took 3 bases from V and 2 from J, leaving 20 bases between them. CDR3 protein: CASSWTPTGVGQETQYF. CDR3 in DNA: TGCGCCAGCAGCTGGACCCCTACGGGGGTTGGGCAAGAGACCCAGTACTTC.

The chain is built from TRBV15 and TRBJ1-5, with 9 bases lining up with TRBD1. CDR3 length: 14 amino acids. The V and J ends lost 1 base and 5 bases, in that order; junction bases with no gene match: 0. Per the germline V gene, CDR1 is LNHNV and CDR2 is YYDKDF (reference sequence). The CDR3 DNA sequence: TGTGCCACCAGCAGAGGGGACAGGGATCAGCCCCAGCATTTT. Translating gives CATSRGDRDQPQHF.

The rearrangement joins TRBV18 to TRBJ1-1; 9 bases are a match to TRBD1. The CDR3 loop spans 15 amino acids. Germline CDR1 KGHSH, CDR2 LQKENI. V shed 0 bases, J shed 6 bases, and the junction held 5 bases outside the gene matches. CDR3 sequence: CASSPPVGQGPEAFF. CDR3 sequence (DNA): TGTGCCAGCTCACCACCTGTGGGACAGGGCCCTGAAGCTTTCTTT.

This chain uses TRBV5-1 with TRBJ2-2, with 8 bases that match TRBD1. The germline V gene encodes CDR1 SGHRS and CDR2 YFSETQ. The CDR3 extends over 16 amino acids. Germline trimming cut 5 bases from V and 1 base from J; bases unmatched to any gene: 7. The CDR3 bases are TGCGCCAGCAGACGCGCCGGGACAGGGAACACCGGGGAGCTGTTTTTT. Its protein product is CASRRAGTGNTGELFF.

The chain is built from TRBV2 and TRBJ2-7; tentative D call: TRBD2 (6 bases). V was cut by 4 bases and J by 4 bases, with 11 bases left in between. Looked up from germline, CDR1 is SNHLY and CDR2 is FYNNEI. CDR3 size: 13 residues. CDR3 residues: CASSALGRYEQYF. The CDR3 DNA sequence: TGTGCCAGCAGTGCCCTGGGGAGGTACGAGCAGTACTTC. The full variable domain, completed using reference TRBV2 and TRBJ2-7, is EPEVTQTPSHQVTQMGQEVILRCVPISNHLYFYWYRQILGQKVEFLVSFYNNEISEKSEIFDDQFSVERPDGSNFTLKIRSTKLEDSAMYFCASSALGRYEQYFGPGTRLTVT.

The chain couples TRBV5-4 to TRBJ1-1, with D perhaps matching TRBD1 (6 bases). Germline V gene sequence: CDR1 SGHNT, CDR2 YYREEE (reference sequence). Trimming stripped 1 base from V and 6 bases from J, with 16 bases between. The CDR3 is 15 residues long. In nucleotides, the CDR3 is TGTGCCAGCAGCTTGCGGGGTCAGGGGAGCGCTGAAGCTTTCTTT. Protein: CASSLRGQGSAEAFF.

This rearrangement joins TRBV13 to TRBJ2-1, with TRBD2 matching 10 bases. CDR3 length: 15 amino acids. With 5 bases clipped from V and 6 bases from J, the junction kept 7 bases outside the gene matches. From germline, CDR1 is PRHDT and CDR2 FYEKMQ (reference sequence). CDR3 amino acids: CASSREREGRNEQFF. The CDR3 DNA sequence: TGTGCCAGCAGCCGGGAGCGGGAGGGCCGCAATGAGCAGTTCTTC.

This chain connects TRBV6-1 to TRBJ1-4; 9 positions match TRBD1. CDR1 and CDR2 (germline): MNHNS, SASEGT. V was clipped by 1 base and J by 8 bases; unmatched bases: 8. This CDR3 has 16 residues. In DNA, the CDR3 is TGTGCCAGCAGTGAAGTCCGGGGGACAGGGCAAGAAAAACTGTTTTTT. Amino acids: CASSEVRGTGQEKLFF.

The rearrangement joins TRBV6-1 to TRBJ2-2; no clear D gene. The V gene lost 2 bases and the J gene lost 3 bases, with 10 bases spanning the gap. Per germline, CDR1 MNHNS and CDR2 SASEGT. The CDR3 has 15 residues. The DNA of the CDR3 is TGTGCCAGCAGTGAAATGATGCGGTACACCGGGGAGCTGTTTTTT. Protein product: CASSEMMRYTGELFF.

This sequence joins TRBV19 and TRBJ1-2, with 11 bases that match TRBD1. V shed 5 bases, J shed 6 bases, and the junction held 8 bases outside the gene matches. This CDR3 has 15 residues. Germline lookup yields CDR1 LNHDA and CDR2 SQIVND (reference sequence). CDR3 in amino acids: CASSPWTGGVHGYTF. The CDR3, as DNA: TGTGCCAGTAGTCCGTGGACAGGGGGCGTCCATGGCTACACCTTC.